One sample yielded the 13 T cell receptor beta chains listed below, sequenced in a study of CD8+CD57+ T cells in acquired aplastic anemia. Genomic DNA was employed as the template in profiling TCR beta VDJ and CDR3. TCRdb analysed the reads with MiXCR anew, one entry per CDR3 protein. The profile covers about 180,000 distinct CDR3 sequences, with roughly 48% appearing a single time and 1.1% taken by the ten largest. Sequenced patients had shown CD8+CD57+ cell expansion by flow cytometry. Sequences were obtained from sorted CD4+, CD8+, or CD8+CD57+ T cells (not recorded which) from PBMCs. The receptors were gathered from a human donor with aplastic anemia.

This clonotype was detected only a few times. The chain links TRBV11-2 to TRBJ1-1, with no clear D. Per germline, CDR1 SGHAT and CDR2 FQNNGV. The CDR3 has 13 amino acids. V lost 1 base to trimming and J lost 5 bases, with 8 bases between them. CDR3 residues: CASSLVLQTEAFF. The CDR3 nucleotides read TGTGCCAGCAGCTTAGTCCTACAGACTGAAGCTTTCTTT.

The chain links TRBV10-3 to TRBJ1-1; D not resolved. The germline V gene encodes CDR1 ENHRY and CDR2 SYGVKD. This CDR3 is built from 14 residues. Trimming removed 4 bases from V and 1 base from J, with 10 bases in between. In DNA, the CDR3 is TGTGCCATCAGTGTAGGACCCACGAACACTGAAGCTTTCTTT. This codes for CAISVGPTNTEAFF.

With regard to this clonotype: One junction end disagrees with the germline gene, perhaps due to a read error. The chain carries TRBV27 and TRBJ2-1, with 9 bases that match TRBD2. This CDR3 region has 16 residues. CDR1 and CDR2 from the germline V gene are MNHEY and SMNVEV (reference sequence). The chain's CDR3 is CASSRQREVSYNQQFF. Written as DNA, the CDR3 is TGTGCCAGCAGCAGACAGCGGGAGGTGTCCTACAATCAGCAGTTCTTC.

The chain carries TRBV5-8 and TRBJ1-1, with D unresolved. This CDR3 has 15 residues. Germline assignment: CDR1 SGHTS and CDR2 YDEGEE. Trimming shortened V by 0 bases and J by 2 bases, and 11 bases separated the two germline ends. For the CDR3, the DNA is TGTGCCAGCAGCTTGGAAGCGGCAATTAACACTGAAGCTTTCTTT. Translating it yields CASSLEAAINTEAFF. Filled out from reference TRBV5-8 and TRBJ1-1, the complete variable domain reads EAGVTQSPTHLIKTRGQQATLRCSPISGHTSVYWYQQALGLGLQFLLWYDEGEERNRGNFPPRFSGRQFPNYSSELNVNALELEDSALYLCASSLEAAINTEAFFGQGTRLTVV.

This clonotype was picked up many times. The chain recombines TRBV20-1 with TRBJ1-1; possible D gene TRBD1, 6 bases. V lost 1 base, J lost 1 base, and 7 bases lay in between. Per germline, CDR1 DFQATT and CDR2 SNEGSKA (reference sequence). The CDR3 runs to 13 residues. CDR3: CSARGQENTEAFF. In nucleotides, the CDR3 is TGCAGTGCTAGAGGACAGGAGAACACTGAAGCTTTCTTT.

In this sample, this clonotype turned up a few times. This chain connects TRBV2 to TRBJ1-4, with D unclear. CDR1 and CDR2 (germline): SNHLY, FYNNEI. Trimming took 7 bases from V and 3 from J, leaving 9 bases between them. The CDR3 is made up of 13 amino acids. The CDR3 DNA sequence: TGTGCCAGCACGGAGGATGCTAATGAAAAACTGTTTTTT. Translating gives CASTEDANEKLFF.

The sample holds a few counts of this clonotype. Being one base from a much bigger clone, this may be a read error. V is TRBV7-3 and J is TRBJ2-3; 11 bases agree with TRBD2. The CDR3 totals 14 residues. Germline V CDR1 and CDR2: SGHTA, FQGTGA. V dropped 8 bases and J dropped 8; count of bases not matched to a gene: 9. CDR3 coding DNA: TGTGCCAGCGGCCCGACTAGCGGGGACCGTACGCAGTATTTT. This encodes CASGPTSGDRTQYF. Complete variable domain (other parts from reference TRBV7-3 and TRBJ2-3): GAGVSQTPSNKVTEKGKYVELRCDPISGHTALYWYRQSLGQGPEFLIYFQGTGAADDSGLPNDRFFAVRPEGSVSTLKIQRTERGDSAVYLCASGPTSGDRTQYFGPGTRLTVL.

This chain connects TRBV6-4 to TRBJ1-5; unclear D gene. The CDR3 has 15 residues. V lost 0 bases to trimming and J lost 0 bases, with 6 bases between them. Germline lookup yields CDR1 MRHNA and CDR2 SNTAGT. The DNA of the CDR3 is TGTGCCAGCAGTGACTCCGGTGATAGCAATCAGCCCCAGCATTTT. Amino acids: CASSDSGDSNQPQHF.

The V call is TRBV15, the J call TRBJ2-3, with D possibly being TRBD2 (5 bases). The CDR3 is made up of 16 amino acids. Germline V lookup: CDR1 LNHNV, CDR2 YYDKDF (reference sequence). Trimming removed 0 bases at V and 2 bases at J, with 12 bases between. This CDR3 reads CATSRDRAAVTDTQYF. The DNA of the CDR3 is TGTGCCACCAGCAGAGATAGGGCAGCGGTCACAGATACGCAGTATTTT.

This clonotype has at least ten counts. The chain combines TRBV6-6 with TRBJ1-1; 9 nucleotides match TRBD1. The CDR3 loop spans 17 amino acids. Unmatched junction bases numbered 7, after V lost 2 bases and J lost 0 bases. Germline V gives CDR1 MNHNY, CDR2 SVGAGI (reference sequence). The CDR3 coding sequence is TGTGCCAGCAGTTACGCAACAGGGGGCTACATGAACACTGAAGCTTTCTTT. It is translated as CASSYATGGYMNTEAFF.

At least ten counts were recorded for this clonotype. The CDR3 here is CASSILGVGSNQPQHF. The CDR3 DNA reads TGTGCCAGTAGTATCTTGGGGGTTGGAAGCAATCAGCCCCAGCATTTT. The chain employs TRBV19 and TRBJ1-5, with D maybe TRBD1 (5 bases). The CDR3 loop spans 16 amino acids. Looked up from germline, CDR1 is LNHDA and CDR2 is SQIVND (reference sequence). V was shortened by 3 bases and J by 1 base, with 13 bases between the two germline ends.

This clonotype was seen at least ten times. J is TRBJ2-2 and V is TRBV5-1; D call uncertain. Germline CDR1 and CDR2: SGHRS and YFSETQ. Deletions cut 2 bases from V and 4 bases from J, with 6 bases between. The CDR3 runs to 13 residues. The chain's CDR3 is CASSFTGTGELFF. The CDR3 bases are TGCGCCAGCAGCTTTACGGGCACCGGGGAGCTGTTTTTT.

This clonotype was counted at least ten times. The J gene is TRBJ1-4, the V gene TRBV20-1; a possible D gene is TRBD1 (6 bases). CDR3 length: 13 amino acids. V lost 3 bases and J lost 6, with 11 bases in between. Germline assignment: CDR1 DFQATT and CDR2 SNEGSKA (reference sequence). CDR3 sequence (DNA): TGCAGTGCTAGTAACAGGGTCCATGAAAAACTGTTTTTT. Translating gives CSASNRVHEKLFF.